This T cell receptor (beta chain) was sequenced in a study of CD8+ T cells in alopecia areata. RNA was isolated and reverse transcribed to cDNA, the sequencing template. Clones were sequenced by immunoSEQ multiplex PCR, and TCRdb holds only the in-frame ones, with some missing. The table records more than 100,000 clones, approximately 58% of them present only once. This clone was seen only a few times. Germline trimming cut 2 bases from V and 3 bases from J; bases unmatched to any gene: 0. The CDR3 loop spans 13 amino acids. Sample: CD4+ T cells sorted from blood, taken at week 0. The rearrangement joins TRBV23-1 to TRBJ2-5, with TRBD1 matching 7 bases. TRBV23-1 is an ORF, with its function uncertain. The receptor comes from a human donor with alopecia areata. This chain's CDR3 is CASSQDREETQYF. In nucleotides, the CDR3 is TGCGCCAGCAGTCAAGACAGGGAAGAGACCCAGTACTTC.